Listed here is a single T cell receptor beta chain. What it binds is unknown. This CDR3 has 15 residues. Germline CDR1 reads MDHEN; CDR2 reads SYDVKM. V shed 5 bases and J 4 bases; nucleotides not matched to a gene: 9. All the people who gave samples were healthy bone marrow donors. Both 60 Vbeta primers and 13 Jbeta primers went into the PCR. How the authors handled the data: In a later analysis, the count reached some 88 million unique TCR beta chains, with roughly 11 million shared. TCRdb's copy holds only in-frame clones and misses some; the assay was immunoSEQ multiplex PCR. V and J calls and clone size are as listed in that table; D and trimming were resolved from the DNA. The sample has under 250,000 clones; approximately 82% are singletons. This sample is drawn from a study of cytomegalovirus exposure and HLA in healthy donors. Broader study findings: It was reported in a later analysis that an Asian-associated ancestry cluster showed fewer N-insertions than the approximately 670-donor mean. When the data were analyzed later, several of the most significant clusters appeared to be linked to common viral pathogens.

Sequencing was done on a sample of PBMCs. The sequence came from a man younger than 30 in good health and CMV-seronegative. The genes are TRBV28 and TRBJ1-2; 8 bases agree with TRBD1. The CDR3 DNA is TGTGCCAGCAGTCCCCAGGACAGGGTTGCCTATGGCTACACCTTC. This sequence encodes CASSPQDRVAYGYTF.